This T cell receptor beta chain was identified in a study of early T cells in non-severe SARS-CoV-2 infection. On the study more broadly: Sequencing used unsorted whole-blood bulk RNA, so chains lack pairing.

Regarding the study as a whole: VDJdb matches were skewed toward anti-spike CD8 T cell responses.

A remark on this clonotype: The antigen is not known.

Unique molecular identifiers were attached to individual cDNA molecules. One entry per CDR3 protein results from TCRdb running MiXCR on the 5' RACE reads. The data show around 61,000 distinct CDR3 sequences, more than 13% seen once. This clonotype originated in an adult who was a healthcare worker with PCR-confirmed SARS-CoV-2 infection or an uninfected control (not recorded which). The starting material was whole blood, obtained at baseline.

The CDR3 region has the DNA TGTGCCAGCAGTGAATATGAGATCCCGATCTACGAGCAGTACTTC. Amino acid sequence: CASSEYEIPIYEQYF. The chain joins TRBV6-1 to TRBJ2-7; D remains unclear. The CDR3 totals 15 residues. Germline V gives CDR1 MNHNS, CDR2 SASEGT. With 2 bases removed from V and 3 bases from J, the gap between germline ends came to 14 bases.